This paragraph covers one T cell receptor (beta chain) sequence. It lacks a known antigen. There are no base qualities to consult, and no much larger clone falls within one base. The immunoSEQ Assay, a bias-controlled multiplex PCR, was used to amplify TCRbeta CDR3 regions from genomic DNA. The authors' pipeline ran thus. The number of nucleated cells in each sample was estimated by amplification of reference gene primers within the assay. To quantify the absolute abundance of each unique TCRbeta CDR3 rearrangement, sequence reads were collapsed and filtered. Productive Simpson clonality was computed per sample as the square root of Simpson's diversity index over productive rearrangements. As stored in TCRdb, this immuneACCESS dataset retains in-frame rearrangements with V and J assigned. A fraction of the clones does not appear; measured against another copy, unresolved V genes explain less than half of the discrepancy, and the remainder lacks a known reason. V and J calls plus clone size are reproduced from that table; the DNA served to infer D and trimming. Here the sample has 330,000 or so clones; roughly 86% occur a single time. Of the sample, around 10% falls within the top ten clones.

V and J are truncated by 0 bases and 0 bases respectively, leaving an intervening sequence of 10 bases. The CDR3, from cysteine to phenylalanine, totals 16 residues. Only the CDR3 portion is preserved as DNA: 48 bases, with reading frame beginning at the first base. The CDR1 and CDR2 encoded by the germline V gene are LGHNA and YSLEER. These data come from a study of blood T cell repertoires in COVID-19 (dated by TCRdb to about 2020). A note on the overall study: The collaborator samples originated in the United States, Italy and Spain and spanned the acute and convalescent phases of COVID-19. Where available, HLA class I and class II types were taken from metadata supplied by the sample provider and were not determined by assay-based typing. Subjects who had been exposed to COVID-19, were actively infected with it, or had recovered from it provided the deeply sampled blood TCRbeta repertoires that made up the dataset. The prospective study material was composed of cDNA or gDNA derived from T cells, B-cell-depleted T cells, or PBMCs. A de-identified subject ID, COVID-19 status, age in years and sex were almost always included in the sample metadata. The samples were drawn from two sources: the first 160 participants of the ongoing ImmuneRACE study, and 1,254 subjects contributed by 6 global collaborators. The repertoires were released in a freely available public database intended as a resource for research on the immune response to SARS-CoV-2. Overall study results and their limits: How much clinical and demographic metadata was included differed by source and by participant, and the metadata was provided uncurated.

One collaborating source in Seattle enrolled patients while the patients were actively infected and followed the patients over time throughout the course of disease. Each collaborating institution followed its own protocols to collect whole blood in K2EDTA tubes. For TCRbeta analysis, collaborators shipped samples as frozen whole blood, isolated PBMCs, or DNA extracted from either of those sample types. The sequencing sample was made of peripheral blood. The rearrangement joined TRBV4-3 to TRBJ2-3; the D gene is possibly TRBD2, with 6 bases matching. The sequence came from a man aged 25 to 45 with COVID-19, enrolled during active disease. The bases read TGCGCCAGCAGCCAAGAAGGTAGCGGTAGCACAGATACGCAGTATTTT. Translated, it reads CASSQEGSGSTDTQYF.